This passage covers 22 T cell receptor beta chains from one sample sequenced in a study of T cell responses to AZD1222 COVID-19 vaccine. Produced via immunoSEQ multiplex PCR; TCRdb's table is partial and in-frame only. Here the sample spans 150,000 to 200,000 clones, more than 75% being singletons. This material consisted of peripheral blood, taken on day 0 of MenACWY control vaccination. The source of these receptors is an adult in good health.

This chain joins TRBV5-1 and TRBJ2-2; D ambiguous. Trimming shortened V by 2 bases and J by 6 bases, and 2 bases separated the two germline ends. CDR1 is SGHRS, CDR2 YFSETQ, per germline. The CDR3 is made up of 11 amino acids. CDR3 in DNA: TGCGCCAGCAGCTTCGCCGGGGAGCTGTTTTTT. Protein sequence: CASSFAGELFF.

The rearrangement joins TRBV7-6 to TRBJ2-2; D not resolved. There are 15 residues in the CDR3. The V end lost 2 bases, the J end lost 4 bases, and 11 bases lay between the germline ends. Per germline, CDR1 SGHVS and CDR2 FNYEAQ. The CDR3 DNA sequence: TGTGCCAGCAGCTTACGGCAAACTTCCACCGGGGAGCTGTTTTTT. Translated: CASSLRQTSTGELFF.

The chain couples TRBV6-6 to TRBJ2-5; D is undetermined. CDR1 and CDR2 (germline): MNHNY, SVGAGI (reference sequence). Trimming pared 2 bases from V and 5 bases from J, leaving 15 bases between. This CDR3 contains 15 residues. CDR3: CASSYPEGFGETQYF. As DNA, the CDR3 is TGTGCCAGCAGTTACCCCGAAGGGTTTGGGGAGACCCAGTACTTC.

For this clone: The junction departs from germline at one end; a sequencing error may be responsible. The V call is TRBV7-2, the J call TRBJ2-1, with 10 bases lining up with TRBD2. This CDR3 has 14 residues. The germline gives CDR1 SGHTA, CDR2 FQGNSA. The CDR3 loop reads CASSLLGLANGQFF. CDR3 sequence (DNA): TGTGCCAGCAGCTTACTGGGACTAGCGAATGGGCAGTTCTTC.

The V call is TRBV6-2 or TRBV6-3, the J call TRBJ2-1; D perhaps matches TRBD2 (5 bases). The germline V and J ends were trimmed by 0 bases and 8 bases, with 14 bases remaining between them. Germline V lookup: CDR1 MNHEY, CDR2 SVGEGT. The CDR3 has 15 residues. The CDR3 is CASSYSRVAIHEQFF. Here the CDR3 DNA reads TGTGCCAGCAGTTACTCGAGGGTCGCAATCCATGAGCAGTTCTTC.

This clone has a single count. The chain combines TRBV7-8 with TRBJ2-1; the match to TRBD2 covers 11 bases. The CDR3 is made up of 17 amino acids. Germline V CDR1 and CDR2: SGHVS, FQNEAQ. V was clipped by 0 bases and J by 4 bases; unmatched bases: 5. The CDR3 spells CASSLAWGLAAYNEQFF. The CDR3 DNA is TGTGCCAGCAGCTTAGCGTGGGGACTAGCGGCTTACAATGAGCAGTTCTTC.

This chain links TRBV9 with TRBJ2-2; D is perhaps TRBD1 (6 bases). This CDR3 comprises 16 residues. V was cut by 4 bases and J by 0 bases, with 13 bases left in between. Germline lookup yields CDR1 SGDLS and CDR2 YYNGEE. The CDR3 region is CASSRTGTTNTGELFF. As DNA, the CDR3 is TGTGCCAGCAGCCGCACCGGGACAACGAACACCGGGGAGCTGTTTTTT.

The chain uses TRBV7-9 and TRBJ1-4; D uncertain. CDR1 and CDR2 (germline): SEHNR, FQNEAQ (reference sequence). V was shortened by 7 bases and J by 4 bases, with 7 bases between the two germline ends. CDR3 size: 12 residues. In DNA, the CDR3 is TGTGCCAGCACAGGAGTTAATGAAAAACTGTTTTTT. Protein: CASTGVNEKLFF.

The gene calls are TRBV12-3 or TRBV12-4 and TRBJ2-3, with unresolved D. V lost 7 bases and J 6 bases, leaving 14 bases between the germline ends. The CDR3 is 13 residues long. DNA for the CDR3: TGTGCCAGCACATATGGTTCACTGGATACGCAGTATTTT. It translates to CASTYGSLDTQYF.

The chain joins TRBV2 to TRBJ1-4, with 10 positions matching TRBD1. The length of the CDR3 is 15 residues. Trimming took 4 bases from V and 5 from J; bases not matched to a gene: 4. Germline V CDR1 and CDR2: SNHLY, FYNNEI. This CDR3 is CASSGDRGPNEKLFF. The DNA for the CDR3 is TGTGCCAGCAGTGGTGACAGGGGGCCGAATGAAAAACTGTTTTTT. The complete variable domain, with remaining parts taken from reference TRBV2 and TRBJ1-4, reads EPEVTQTPSHQVTQMGQEVILRCVPISNHLYFYWYRQILGQKVEFLVSFYNNEISEKSEIFDDQFSVERPDGSNFTLKIRSTKLEDSAMYFCASSGDRGPNEKLFFGSGTQLSVL.

The chain recombines TRBV10-3 with TRBJ2-7; 7 bases map to TRBD2. The CDR3 spans 14 residues. The V gene end was trimmed by 4 bases and the J gene end by 5 bases; junction bases not matched to a gene: 8. CDR1 is ENHRY, CDR2 SYGVKD, per germline. The CDR3 bases are TGTGCCATCAGTGGGGGGGGAGGGAACCACGAGCAGTACTTC. The encoded protein is CAISGGGGNHEQYF.

The chain uses TRBV5-1 and TRBJ2-2, with 9 bases matching TRBD1. V trimming: 4 bases; J trimming: 5 bases; junction bases outside the gene matches: 3. Germline-derived CDR1 and CDR2 are SGHRS and YFSETQ. CDR3 length: 14 amino acids. The CDR3 DNA reads as TGCGCCAGCAGCACGGGACAGGGAACCGGGGAGCTGTTTTTT. Protein product: CASSTGQGTGELFF.

Of note for this clone: A read error may produce the germline difference seen at one junction end. The chain links TRBV27 to TRBJ2-1; TRBD1 is a possible D gene (5 bases). CDR3 size: 12 residues. Germline CDR1 reads MNHEY; CDR2 reads SMNVEV (reference sequence). The DNA of the CDR3 is TGTGCCGGCAGTTTTGACAGCAATGAGCAGTTCTTC. It yields the protein CAGSFDSNEQFF.

This chain links TRBV15 with TRBJ2-5; 13 nucleotides align to TRBD2. With 0 bases clipped from V and 2 bases from J, the junction kept 3 bases outside the gene matches. CDR1 is LNHNV, CDR2 YYDKDF, per germline (reference sequence). The CDR3 spans 17 residues. The DNA of the CDR3 is TGTGCCACCAGCAGAGAGATGGGACTAGCGGGACAAGAGACCCAGTACTTC. This gives the protein CATSREMGLAGQETQYF.

The chain is built from TRBV6-1 and TRBJ2-6; D could derive from TRBD1 or TRBD2 (6 bases each). Trimming took off 3 bases at V and 1 base at J, with 16 bases between the two ends. The CDR3 consists of 18 residues. Germline-derived CDR1 and CDR2 are MNHNS and SASEGT. CDR3 bases: TGTGCCAGCAGTGAGGGTTGGATAGGGGGGTCTGGGGCCAACGTCCTGACTTTC. As protein: CASSEGWIGGSGANVLTF.

The chain combines TRBV29-1 with TRBJ2-7; 8 nucleotides line up with TRBD1. Germline-derived CDR1 and CDR2 are SQVTM and ANQGSEA. The CDR3 contains 12 residues. The V and J ends lost 7 bases and 2 bases, in that order; junction bases with no gene match: 4. The CDR3 region is CSAQQGAYEQYF. As DNA, the CDR3 is TGCAGCGCACAACAGGGGGCCTACGAGCAGTACTTC.

This clone was observed a few times. J is TRBJ2-7 and V is TRBV5-1; tentative D call: TRBD1 (6 bases). V lost 7 bases and J lost 4, with 18 bases in between. Germline lookup yields CDR1 SGHRS and CDR2 YFSETQ. This CDR3 spans 14 amino acids. Here the CDR3 reads CASGLGGGSYEQYF. In DNA form, the CDR3 reads TGCGCCAGCGGACTCGGTGGGGGCAGTTACGAGCAGTACTTC. Full variable domain (remainder filled in from reference TRBV5-1 and TRBJ2-7): KAGVTQTPRYLIKTRGQQVTLSCSPISGHRSVSWYQQTPGQGLQFLFEYFSETQRNKGNFPGRFSGRQFSNSRSEMNVSTLELGDSALYLCASGLGGGSYEQYFGPGTRLTVT.

V is TRBV10-3 and J is TRBJ2-2, with D perhaps given as TRBD1 or TRBD2 (5 bases each). V was clipped by 6 bases and J by 2 bases, with 13 bases between them. The CDR3 consists of 15 residues. Germline CDR1 is ENHRY and CDR2 is SYGVKD. The CDR3 DNA reads TGTGCCATCAGCGCCCCAGGGAGAAACACCGGGGAGCTGTTTTTT. It specifies CAISAPGRNTGELFF.

This chain connects TRBV7-2 to TRBJ1-2; no clear D gene. V lost 1 base, J lost 2 bases, and 5 bases lay in between. CDR3 length: 13 residues. CDR1 and CDR2 (germline): SGHTA, FQGNSA. CDR3 residues: CASSLGLNYGYTF. The CDR3 DNA follows: TGTGCCAGCAGCTTAGGGCTAAACTATGGCTACACCTTC.

The V gene is TRBV6-5, the J gene TRBJ1-5; D is unclear. V was cut by 6 bases and J by 5 bases, with 8 bases left in between. The CDR3 contains 12 residues. CDR1 MNHEY and CDR2 SVGAGI come from the germline V gene. CDR3 nucleotide sequence: TGTGCCAGCAGGTCGGGTGATCAGCCCCAGCATTTT. Amino acid sequence: CASRSGDQPQHF.

V usage is TRBV15 and J usage is TRBJ2-7; no definite D call. The V end was cut by 4 bases, the J end by 0 bases, with 10 bases between. The CDR3 sequence is 14 residues long. Germline-derived CDR1 and CDR2 are LNHNV and YYDKDF (reference sequence). CDR3: CATSILKGSYEQYF. DNA of the CDR3: TGTGCCACCAGCATTCTCAAGGGCTCCTACGAGCAGTACTTC.

The chain is built from TRBV7-2 and TRBJ1-1; D is possibly TRBD1 (5 bases). Germline CDR1 and CDR2: SGHTA and FQGNSA. Trimming left V 7 bases short and J 4 bases short, with 13 bases between. This CDR3 is 13 amino acids long. The CDR3 here is CASNLAGGTEAFF. CDR3 DNA: TGTGCCAGCAACCTTGCGGGGGGCACTGAAGCTTTCTTT.